The 7 T cell receptor beta chains below come from one sample, sequenced in a study of T cells in Graves' hyperthyroidism and ophthalmopathy (dated by TCRdb to the late 2010s). The library was made by multiplex PCR. These reads were obtained on an Illumina HiSeq 2000. Amplification of TCR beta CDR3 regions was carried out from RNA transcripts. The first round of RT-PCR for the TCR CDR3 was performed with the HTBI primer set and the Qiagen OneStep RT-PCR kit. Through fastp at Q25 and MiXCR, TCRdb rebuilt clones from the public reads, retaining in-frame beta chains. Each entry merges the rows of one CDR3 protein and shows their most common DNA and genes. In all, the sample holds about 640,000 distinct CDR3 sequences, and about 20% of those were seen once. Approximately 30% of the sample is taken by the ten largest. Sequencing was done on a sample of blood. These receptors came from a man aged 30-40 years with Graves' ophthalmopathy.

This clonotype was picked up one time. The CDR3 ends on some other residue instead of the conserved phenylalanine or tryptophan, so this is likely a read error. The chain carries TRBV7-2 and TRBJ2-7; D is tentatively TRBD1 or TRBD2 (5 bases each). The CDR3 loop spans 14 amino acids. The germline CDR1 and CDR2 sequences are SGHTA and FQGNSA. The V and J ends lost 5 bases and 2 bases respectively, with 13 bases between them. The CDR3 loop is CASSDYPGPYEQYS. CDR3 nucleotide sequence: TGTGCCAGCAGCGATTATCCGGGGCCCTACGAGCAGTACTCC.

This clonotype was seen only a few times. J is TRBJ2-4 and V is TRBV25-1; D possibly corresponds to TRBD1 (6 bases). There are 14 residues in the CDR3. Trimming took 4 bases from V and 2 from J, leaving 9 bases between them. Germline V gene data show CDR1 as MGHDK and CDR2 as SYGVNS. The CDR3 nucleotides are TGTGCCAGCAGTGTAGGACAGTCCAAAAACATTCAGTACTTC. It is translated as CASSVGQSKNIQYF.

This clonotype was seen many times. CDR3 nucleotide sequence: TGCAGTGCCACCGATACTAGCGGGAGTTCGTACGAGCAGTACTTC. Residues: CSATDTSGSSYEQYF. This sequence joins TRBV20-1 and TRBJ2-7, with 11 positions matching TRBD2. V shed 6 bases and J 4 bases; nucleotides not matched to a gene: 11. Germline CDR1 DFQATT, CDR2 SNEGSKA (reference sequence). The CDR3 runs to 15 residues.

The chain recombines TRBV6-5 with TRBJ2-5; TRBD1 aligns across 9 bases. The CDR3 length is 15 residues. J lost 5 bases, V lost 2 bases, and 6 bases had no gene match. Germline CDR1 and CDR2: MNHEY and SVGAGI. The CDR3 region is CASSYRTGVSETQYF. The DNA of the CDR3 is TGTGCCAGCAGTTACCGGACAGGGGTTAGCGAGACCCAGTACTTC.

This chain connects TRBV6-1 to TRBJ2-4; 11 bases match TRBD1. V lost 5 bases, J lost 2 bases, and 5 bases stayed unmatched. The length of the CDR3 is 16 residues. CDR1 and CDR2 (germline): MNHNS, SASEGT. CDR3 loop: CASSRDRGTSKNIQYF. CDR3 nucleotides: TGTGCCAGCAGTCGGGACAGGGGGACCTCCAAAAACATTCAGTACTTC.

This clonotype was observed a handful of times. The rearrangement links TRBV28 to TRBJ2-7; a weak D match, TRBD2 (6 bases). The ends were cut back, 6 bases at V and 3 bases at J, with 9 bases in the middle. This CDR3 spans 12 amino acids. Germline-derived CDR1 and CDR2 are MDHEN and SYDVKM. DNA of the CDR3: TGTGCCAGCAGAGGACTATACTACGAGCAGTACTTC. Translating it yields CASRGLYYEQYF.

The chain combines TRBV19 with TRBJ2-3; D is possibly TRBD2 (5 bases). The V end lost 6 bases, the J end lost 2 bases, and 15 bases lay between the germline ends. Germline V lookup: CDR1 LNHDA, CDR2 SQIVND (reference sequence). This CDR3 has 15 residues. As DNA, the CDR3 is TGTGCCAGTAGACCTACTAGTCCGAACACAGATACGCAGTATTTT. Encoded protein: CASRPTSPNTDTQYF.